Detailed here is one TCR beta chain. This clonotype appeared many times. Its antigen target is currently unknown. No base-level quality is on record; no much larger clone is a single base apart. Via the germline V gene, CDR1 is SGHAT and CDR2 FQNNGV. Including cysteine and phenylalanine, the CDR3 has 17 amino acids. Here the CDR3 DNA is all that survives: 51 bases in frame from base 1. Relative to germline, V is 5 bases shorter and J is 3 bases shorter, with 23 bases between their ends. For repertoire sequencing, the TCR beta CDR3 regions were amplified from RNA transcripts. The first round was an RT-PCR using HTBI primers with the Qiagen OneStep RT-PCR kit, and this first round was followed by a second-round multiplex PCR, then size selection and purification. Libraries were sequenced paired-end with 100 bp reads on an Illumina HiSeq2000. In the original analysis: SOAPnuke was used to process the reads, removing any read that contained adapters or uncalled bases, had a mean Phred below 15, or lacked an exact match to the constant primer or identifier. COPE v1.2.5 was used to merge high-quality paired reads. Each unique nucleotide sequence was treated as a clonotype, and MiTCR v1.1 was used to align the clonotypes to the IMGT TRB V, D and J references. The analysis was limited to V-J combinations with a frequency above 0.0001, which together covered 98% to 99.2% of repertoires. For each V-J combination, a TCR clonal expansion and chaos score was defined as the ratio of F50 clonal expansion to chaos observed in the TCRdist matrix. Welch's t-statistics and random forest were used to reduce the features to roughly 14 V-J combinations, which were then used as input to a naive Bayes classifier. The Morisita-Horn index was used to measure how similar the thyroid and blood repertoires were. TCRdb reanalyzed the raw reads on its own, using fastp at Q25 for trimming and MiXCR for clone calling, and kept in-frame beta chains. Under each unique CDR3 protein, matching rows form one entry showing the most common genes and DNA. TCRdb, not the original authors, processed these V and J calls. The sample contains about 480,000 distinct CDR3 sequences, roughly 14% of them found a single time. The ten largest make up roughly 9.8% of the sample.

The source of the sample is a study of Graves' ophthalmopathy and Graves' hyperthyroidism (dated by TCRdb to 2016 to 2019). Regarding the study in general: Peripheral blood was collected before any treatment was given, at the time of initial diagnosis. For independent validation, a separate cohort was made up of approximately 19 hyperthyroidism patients plus 17 patients who later progressed from hyperthyroidism to ophthalmopathy. The 75 to 100 discovery patients were randomly split 7:3 into training and test sets. To explore V-J signatures distinguishing ophthalmopathy from hyperthyroidism, a discovery set of under 110 patients (more than 40 ophthalmopathy, 57 stable hyperthyroidism) was enrolled. In total, some 140 blood samples were TCR-sequenced: 40 to 45 ophthalmopathy, approximately 75 hyperthyroidism and approximately 17 hyperthyroidism-to-ophthalmopathy patients. In roughly 6 hyperthyroidism patients, T-cell repertoires of thyroid tissue and blood were compared. The study used signatures of the TCR beta repertoire to tell Graves' ophthalmopathy apart from Graves' hyperthyroidism and to predict which patients would progress to ophthalmopathy. After sampling, hyperthyroidism patients received methimazole starting at 30 mg daily, and ophthalmopathy patients received high-dose intravenous methylprednisolone.

Broader findings and caveats from the paper: In validation, the model predicted ophthalmopathy progression with more than 55% sensitivity and 72% to 80% specificity; about a dozen predicted patients were CT-confirmed with GO in a median of about 7.1 months. Ophthalmopathy was separated from stable hyperthyroidism by the 13-signature model with more than 85% sensitivity and just under 84% specificity in cross-validation and with 80%/75% in the test set. Most expanded thyroid clonotypes with a frequency above 0.001 also appeared in blood, which suggests that blood repertoires may reflect the immune response in the thyroid. Sample size was not predetermined statistically, and investigators were not blinded to group allocation.

Ophthalmopathy patients had moderately to severely active disease, Clinical Activity Score of at least 3, NOSPECS grade of at least 4, and disease duration under 3 months. Anyone with other autoimmune diseases, uncontrolled infections, pregnancy or lactation was excluded from the study. Diagnosis was based on clinical symptoms, serum thyroxine, TRAb, thyroid ultrasound and orbital computed tomography. Ficoll-Paque density gradient centrifugation was used to isolate PBMCs from about 9.4 ml of fresh peripheral blood. Trizol reagent was used to extract the total RNA, and its quality was then checked on an Agilent 2100 Bioanalyzer.

The specimen was blood. The sequence links TRBV11-2 to TRBJ2-7; the D segment may tentatively be TRBD1 or TRBD2, each giving 5 matched bases. This clonotype was obtained from a woman between 25 and 40 years old with Graves' ophthalmopathy. Donor details come from another sample of the same person, matched by shared clones. Here the CDR3 is given as CASSPDHIRDQRYEQYF. At the DNA level, the sequence is TGTGCCAGCAGCCCTGATCATATCAGGGACCAACGCTACGAGCAGTACTTC.